This T cell receptor beta chain was obtained from a study of siplizumab effects on memory and regulatory T cells. Germline V gene sequence: CDR1 LNHDA, CDR2 SQIVND (reference sequence). This CDR3 has 13 amino acids. Trimming removed 4 bases from V and 6 bases from J, with 10 bases in between. Clones were read by immunoSEQ multiplex PCR, and TCRdb kept only the in-frame ones, dropping some. The sample has around 86,000 clones; 94% are singletons. The source material was non-Treg CD4+ T cells sorted from blood. The TCR originated in a human donor in good health. The chain carries TRBV19 and TRBJ1-5; D possibly corresponds to TRBD1 (6 bases). Here the CDR3 reads CASSTGALQPQHF. CDR3 nucleotide sequence: TGTGCCAGTAGTACAGGGGCCCTTCAGCCCCAGCATTTT. The full variable domain, rest sourced from reference TRBV19 and TRBJ1-5, is DGGITQSPKYLFRKEGQNVTLSCEQNLNHDAMYWYRQDPGQGLRLIYYSQIVNDFQKGDIAEGYSVSREKKESFPLTVTSAQKNPTAFYLCASSTGALQPQHFGDGTRLSIL.